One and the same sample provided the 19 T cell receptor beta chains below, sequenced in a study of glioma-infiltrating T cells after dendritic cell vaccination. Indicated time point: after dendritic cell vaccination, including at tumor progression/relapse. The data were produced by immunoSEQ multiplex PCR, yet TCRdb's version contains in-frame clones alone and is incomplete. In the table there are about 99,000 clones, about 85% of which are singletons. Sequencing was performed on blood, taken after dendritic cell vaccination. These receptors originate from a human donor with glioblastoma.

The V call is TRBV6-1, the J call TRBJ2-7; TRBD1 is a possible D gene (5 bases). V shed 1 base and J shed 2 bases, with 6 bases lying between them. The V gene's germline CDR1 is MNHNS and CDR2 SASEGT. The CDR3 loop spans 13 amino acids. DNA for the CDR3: TGTGCCAGCAGTGAAGGACAGCCCTACGAGCAGTACTTC. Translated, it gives CASSEGQPYEQYF.

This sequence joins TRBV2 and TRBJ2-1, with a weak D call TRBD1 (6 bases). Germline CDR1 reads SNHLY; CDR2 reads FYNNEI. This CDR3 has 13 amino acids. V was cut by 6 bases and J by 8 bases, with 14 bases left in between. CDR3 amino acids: CASRTQGSDEQFF. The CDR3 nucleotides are TGTGCCAGCAGGACTCAGGGGAGCGATGAGCAGTTCTTC.

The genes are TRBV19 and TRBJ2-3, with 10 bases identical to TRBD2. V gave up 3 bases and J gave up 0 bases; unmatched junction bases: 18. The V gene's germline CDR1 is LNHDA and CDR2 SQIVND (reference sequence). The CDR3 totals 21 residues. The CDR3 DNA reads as TGTGCCAGTAGTATTAGGAGAGGCCTAGCGGGGGTGACTTCTAGCACAGATACGCAGTATTTT. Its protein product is CASSIRRGLAGVTSSTDTQYF.

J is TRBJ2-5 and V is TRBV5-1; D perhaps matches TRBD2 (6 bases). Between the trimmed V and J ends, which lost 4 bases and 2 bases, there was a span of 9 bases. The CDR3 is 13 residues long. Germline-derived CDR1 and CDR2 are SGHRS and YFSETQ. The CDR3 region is CASSGDSQETQYF. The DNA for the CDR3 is TGCGCCAGCAGCGGGGACTCACAAGAGACCCAGTACTTC.

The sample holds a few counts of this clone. The CDR3 is CASSILRQPRQEKLFF. The CDR3 DNA reads TGTGCCAGTAGTATCCTCCGACAACCCAGGCAAGAAAAACTGTTTTTT. The chain combines TRBV19 with TRBJ1-4; no clear D gene. Trimming removed 3 bases from V and 8 bases from J, with 19 bases in between. This CDR3 spans 16 amino acids. Germline CDR1 LNHDA, CDR2 SQIVND (reference sequence). The whole variable domain, filled in from reference TRBV19 and TRBJ1-4, reads DGGITQSPKYLFRKEGQNVTLSCEQNLNHDAMYWYRQDPGQGLRLIYYSQIVNDFQKGDIAEGYSVSREKKESFPLTVTSAQKNPTAFYLCASSILRQPRQEKLFFGSGTQLSVL.

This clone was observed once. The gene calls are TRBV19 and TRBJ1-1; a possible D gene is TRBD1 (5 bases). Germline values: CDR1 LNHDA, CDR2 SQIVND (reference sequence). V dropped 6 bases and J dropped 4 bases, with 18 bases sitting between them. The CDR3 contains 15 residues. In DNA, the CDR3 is TGTGCCAGTAGGCGCCAAAGGGGCGCCTTCACTGAAGCTTTCTTT. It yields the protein CASRRQRGAFTEAFF.

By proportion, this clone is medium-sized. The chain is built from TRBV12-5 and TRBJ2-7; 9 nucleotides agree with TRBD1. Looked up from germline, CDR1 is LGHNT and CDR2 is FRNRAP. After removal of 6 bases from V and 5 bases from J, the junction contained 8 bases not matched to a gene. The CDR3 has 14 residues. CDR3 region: CASGTGGTVHEQYF. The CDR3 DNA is TGTGCTAGTGGGACAGGGGGAACGGTCCACGAGCAGTACTTC.

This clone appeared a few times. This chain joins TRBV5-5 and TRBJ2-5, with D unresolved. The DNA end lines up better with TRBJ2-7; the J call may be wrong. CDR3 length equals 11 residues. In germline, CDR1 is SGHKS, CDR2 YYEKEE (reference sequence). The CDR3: CASSLDYEQYF. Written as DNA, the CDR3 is TGTGCCAGCAGCTTGGACTACGAGCAGTACTTC.

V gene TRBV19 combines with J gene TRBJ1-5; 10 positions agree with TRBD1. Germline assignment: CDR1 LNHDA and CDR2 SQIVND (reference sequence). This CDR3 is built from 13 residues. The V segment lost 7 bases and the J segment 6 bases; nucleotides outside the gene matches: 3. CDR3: CASTGQGGQPQHF. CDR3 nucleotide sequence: TGTGCCAGTACCGGACAGGGGGGTCAGCCCCAGCATTTT. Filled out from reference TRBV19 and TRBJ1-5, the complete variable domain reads DGGITQSPKYLFRKEGQNVTLSCEQNLNHDAMYWYRQDPGQGLRLIYYSQIVNDFQKGDIAEGYSVSREKKESFPLTVTSAQKNPTAFYLCASTGQGGQPQHFGDGTRLSIL.

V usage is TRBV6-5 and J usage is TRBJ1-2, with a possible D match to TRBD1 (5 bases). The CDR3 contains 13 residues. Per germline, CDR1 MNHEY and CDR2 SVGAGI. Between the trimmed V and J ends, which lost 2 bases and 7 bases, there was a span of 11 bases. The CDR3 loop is CASSYLGGGGYTF. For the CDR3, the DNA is TGTGCCAGCAGTTACCTGGGGGGAGGTGGCTACACCTTC.

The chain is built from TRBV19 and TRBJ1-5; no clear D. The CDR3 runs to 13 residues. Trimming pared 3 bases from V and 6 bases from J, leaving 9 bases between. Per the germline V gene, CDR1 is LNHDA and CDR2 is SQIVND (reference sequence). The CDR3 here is CASSMTGSQPQHF. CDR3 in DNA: TGTGCCAGTAGTATGACCGGGTCTCAGCCCCAGCATTTT.

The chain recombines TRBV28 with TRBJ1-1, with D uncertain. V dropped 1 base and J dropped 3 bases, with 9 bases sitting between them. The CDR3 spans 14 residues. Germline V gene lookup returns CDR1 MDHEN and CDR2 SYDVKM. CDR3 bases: TGTGCCAGCAGTTTATTTTCGAGAGACACTGAAGCTTTCTTT. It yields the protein CASSLFSRDTEAFF.

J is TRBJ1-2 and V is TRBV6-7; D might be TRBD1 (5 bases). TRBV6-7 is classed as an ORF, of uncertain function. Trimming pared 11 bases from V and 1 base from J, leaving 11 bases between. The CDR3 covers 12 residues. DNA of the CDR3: TGTGCCTTCGACAGCCGTAACTATGGCTACACCTTC. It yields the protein CAFDSRNYGYTF.

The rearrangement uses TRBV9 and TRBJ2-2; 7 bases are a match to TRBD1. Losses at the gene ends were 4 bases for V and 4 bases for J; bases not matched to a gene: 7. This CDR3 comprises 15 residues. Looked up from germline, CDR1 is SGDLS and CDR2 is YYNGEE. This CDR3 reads CASSSRGPVTGELFF. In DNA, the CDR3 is TGTGCCAGCAGCTCTAGGGGGCCGGTCACCGGGGAGCTGTTTTTT.

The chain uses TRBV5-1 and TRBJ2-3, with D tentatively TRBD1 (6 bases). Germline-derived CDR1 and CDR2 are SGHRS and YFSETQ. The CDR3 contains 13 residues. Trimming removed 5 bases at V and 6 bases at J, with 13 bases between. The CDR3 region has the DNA TGCGCCAGCAGGCAAACAGGGCCTGATACGCAGTATTTT. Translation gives CASRQTGPDTQYF.

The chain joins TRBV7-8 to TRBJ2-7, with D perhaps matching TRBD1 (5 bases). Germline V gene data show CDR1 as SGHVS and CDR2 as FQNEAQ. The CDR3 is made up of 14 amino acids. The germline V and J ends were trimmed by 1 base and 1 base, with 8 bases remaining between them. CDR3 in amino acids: CASSLGHRSYEQYF. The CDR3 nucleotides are TGTGCCAGCAGCTTAGGGCACAGGTCCTACGAGCAGTACTTC.

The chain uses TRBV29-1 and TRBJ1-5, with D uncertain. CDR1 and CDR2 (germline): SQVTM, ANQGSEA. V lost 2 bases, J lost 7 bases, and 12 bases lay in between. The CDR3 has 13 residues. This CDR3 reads CSVERELGQPQHF. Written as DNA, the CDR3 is TGCAGCGTTGAAAGGGAGCTGGGACAGCCCCAGCATTTT.

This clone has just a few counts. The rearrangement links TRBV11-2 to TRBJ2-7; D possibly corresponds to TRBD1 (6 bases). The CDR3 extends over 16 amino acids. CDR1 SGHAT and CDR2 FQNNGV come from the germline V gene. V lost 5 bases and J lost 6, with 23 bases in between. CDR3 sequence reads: CASSPLSGTTPPEQYF. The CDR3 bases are TGTGCCAGCAGCCCCTTATCCGGGACAACTCCTCCCGAGCAGTACTTC.

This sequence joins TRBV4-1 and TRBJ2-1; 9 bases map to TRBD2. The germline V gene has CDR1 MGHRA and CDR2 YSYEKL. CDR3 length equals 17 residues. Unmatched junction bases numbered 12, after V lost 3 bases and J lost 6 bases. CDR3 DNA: TGCGCCAGCAGCCAGTTGCCGGCGGGAGGGGTTGGCAATGAGCAGTTCTTC. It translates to CASSQLPAGGVGNEQFF.